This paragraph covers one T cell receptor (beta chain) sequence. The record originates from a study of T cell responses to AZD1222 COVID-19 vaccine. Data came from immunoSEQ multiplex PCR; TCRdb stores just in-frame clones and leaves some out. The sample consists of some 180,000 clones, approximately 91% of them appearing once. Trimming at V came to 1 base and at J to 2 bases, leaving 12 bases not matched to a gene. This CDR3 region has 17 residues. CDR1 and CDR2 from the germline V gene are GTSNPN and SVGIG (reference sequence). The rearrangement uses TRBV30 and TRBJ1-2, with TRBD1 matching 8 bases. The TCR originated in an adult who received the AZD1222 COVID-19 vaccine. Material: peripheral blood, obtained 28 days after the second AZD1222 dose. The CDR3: CAWSARPGQALNYGYTF. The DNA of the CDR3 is TGTGCCTGGAGTGCGCGTCCGGGACAGGCCCTAAACTATGGCTACACCTTC. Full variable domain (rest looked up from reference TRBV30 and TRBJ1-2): SQTIHQWPATLVQPVGSPLSLECTVEGTSNPNLYWYRQAAGRGLQLLFYSVGIGQISSEVPQNLSASRPQDRQFILSSKKLLLSDSGFYLCAWSARPGQALNYGYTFGSGTRLTVV.